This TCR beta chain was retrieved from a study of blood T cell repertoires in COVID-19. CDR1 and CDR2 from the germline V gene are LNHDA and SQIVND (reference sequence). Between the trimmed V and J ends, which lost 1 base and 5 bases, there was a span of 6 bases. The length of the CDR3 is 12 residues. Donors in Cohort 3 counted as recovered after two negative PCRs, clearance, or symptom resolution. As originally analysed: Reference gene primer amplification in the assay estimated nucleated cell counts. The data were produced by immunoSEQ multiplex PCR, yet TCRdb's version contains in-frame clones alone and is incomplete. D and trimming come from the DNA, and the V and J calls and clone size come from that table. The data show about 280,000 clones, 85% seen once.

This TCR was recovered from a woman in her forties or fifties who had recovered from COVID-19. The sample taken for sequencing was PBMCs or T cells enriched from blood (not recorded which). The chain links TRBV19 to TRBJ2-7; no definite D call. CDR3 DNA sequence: TGTGCCAGTAGTATAGCCGGAGACGAGCAGTACTTC. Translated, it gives CASSIAGDEQYF.